This T cell receptor (beta chain) derives from a study of control samples from healthy donors and cancer patients. Profiled with immunoSEQ multiplex PCR; TCRdb holds only in-frame clones, not every one. The sample includes more than 120,000 clones, approximately 91% of them seen just once. The V gene's germline CDR1 is LNHDA and CDR2 SQIVND (reference sequence). V shed 5 bases and J shed 4 bases, with 12 bases lying between them. The CDR3 covers 14 residues. The TCR comes from a man aged 25-40 years in good health. Specimen: blood. The V and J genes are TRBV19 and TRBJ1-5; D is possibly TRBD1 (5 bases). CDR3 in DNA: TGTGCCAGTAGTCCGCAGGGAACAAATCAGCCCCAGCATTTT. Encoded protein: CASSPQGTNQPQHF.